This TCR beta chain was obtained from a study of response to subunit inactivated influenza vaccine. A single record per CDR3 protein comes from TCRdb applying MiXCR to the RT-PCR reads. The sample shows roughly 180,000 distinct CDR3 sequences, about a tenth of them seen only once. CDR1 DFQATT and CDR2 SNEGSKA come from the germline V gene (reference sequence). J gave up 8 bases and V 6 bases, and 19 bases lay outside the gene matches. The length of the CDR3 is 18 residues. The chain links TRBV20-1 to TRBJ2-1; 13 nucleotides agree with TRBD2. The sequence was collected from a man aged 50 to 60 who received an inactivated influenza vaccine. Specimen: non-naive T cells sorted from PBMCs, collected on the day of vaccination. The CDR3 here is CSASPGPGRLAGGDEQFF. CDR3 sequence (DNA): TGCAGTGCCTCACCGGGACCAGGGAGACTAGCGGGAGGAGATGAGCAGTTCTTC.